The 17 T cell receptor beta chains below come from one sample, sequenced in a study of regulatory T cells in long-lasting Graves disease. Arm-PCR of CDR3 regions and iRepertoire HTBI primers were the basis on which TCR beta libraries were built. TCRdb analysed the multiplex PCR reads with MiXCR anew, one entry per CDR3 protein. The sample lists hundreds of thousands of distinct CDR3 sequences, less than 20% occurring once. Regarding time point: newly diagnosed GD, antithyroid drugs for less than 3 months. Extracted RNA from PBMCs served as the source of the TCR library. The same sample was also studied in work on T cells in Graves' hyperthyroidism and ophthalmopathy.

Sequenced material: peripheral blood mononuclear cells (PBMCs), taken at new diagnosis, from a patient treated with antithyroid drugs. The receptors come from a woman aged 25 to 39 with Graves disease.

CDR3 nucleotides: TGTGCCAGCAGCGTCGAAGCGCGATATGAGCAGTTCTTC. Residues: CASSVEARYEQFF. The chain links TRBV9 to TRBJ2-1; no clear D gene. V lost 2 bases and J 8 bases, leaving 11 bases between the germline ends. CDR1 and CDR2 (germline): SGDLS, YYNGEE. There are 13 residues in the CDR3.

This clonotype was seen repeatedly, ten times or more. The rearrangement joins TRBV7-2 to TRBJ1-5; TRBD1 matches 9 bases. The J segment lost 6 bases and the V segment lost 8 bases, leaving 5 bases of the junction unmatched. The CDR3 has 13 residues. Germline lookup yields CDR1 SGHTA and CDR2 FQGNSA. The CDR3 sequence: CASGDRAGQPQHF. The CDR3 region has the DNA TGTGCCAGCGGGGACAGGGCTGGTCAGCCCCAGCATTTT.

This clonotype was observed at least ten times. The chain uses TRBV20-1 and TRBJ2-3; tentatively, D is TRBD1 or TRBD2 (6 bases each). This CDR3 contains 14 residues. Germline lookup yields CDR1 DFQATT and CDR2 SNEGSKA (reference sequence). Trimming took 1 base from V and 4 from J, leaving 12 bases between them. CDR3 residues: CSARVTGAADTQYF. The CDR3 DNA sequence: TGCAGTGCTAGAGTAACGGGGGCCGCAGATACGCAGTATTTT.

This clonotype was detected many times. The chain links TRBV4-1 to TRBJ1-5; TRBD1 matches 7 bases. CDR3 length equals 16 residues. The V segment lost 4 bases and the J segment 2 bases; nucleotides outside the gene matches: 8. Germline lookup yields CDR1 MGHRA and CDR2 YSYEKL. The CDR3 here is CASSPTPRGGNQPQHF. For the CDR3, the DNA is TGCGCCAGCAGCCCCACACCCAGGGGGGGCAATCAGCCCCAGCATTTT.

In this sample, this clonotype turned up many times. V is TRBV20-1 and J is TRBJ2-7, with 7 positions matching TRBD1. Per the germline V gene, CDR1 is DFQATT and CDR2 is SNEGSKA (reference sequence). The CDR3 spans 16 residues. V lost 1 base and J lost 2; bases outside the gene matches: 11. CDR3 DNA sequence: TGCAGTGCTAGAGGGATGACAGGGCCGGAGCCCTACGAGCAGTACTTC. Its protein product is CSARGMTGPEPYEQYF.

This clonotype was counted many times. This chain joins TRBV11-2 and TRBJ2-7; D not resolved. Germline V gives CDR1 SGHAT, CDR2 FQNNGV. V was trimmed by 5 bases and J by 9 bases, leaving 17 bases between them. CDR3 length: 13 amino acids. CDR3 sequence (DNA): TGTGCCAGCAGCCGACCATACCAGGCAGGGCAGTACTTC. This encodes CASSRPYQAGQYF.

In this sample, this clonotype turned up once. J is TRBJ2-2 and V is TRBV7-9, with 9 nucleotides matching TRBD2. The CDR3 contains 19 residues. V lost 5 bases, J lost 2 bases, and 15 bases stayed unmatched. CDR1 is SEHNR and CDR2 is FQNEAQ in the germline V gene (reference sequence). CDR3 sequence (DNA): TGTGCCAGCAGCCAGGAAAGAGGCGGGAGGGCCCGAAACACCGGGGAGCTGTTTTTT. Translating it yields CASSQERGGRARNTGELFF.

This clonotype was recorded many times. The chain employs TRBV10-3 and TRBJ2-7, with D perhaps assigned TRBD1 or TRBD2 (6 bases each). The germline gives CDR1 ENHRY, CDR2 SYGVKD. Trimming removed 6 bases at V and 4 bases at J, with 13 bases between. This CDR3 region has 13 residues. CDR3 sequence: CAIRSGAEYEQYF. In DNA form, the CDR3 reads TGTGCCATCAGGTCGGGGGCCGAGTACGAGCAGTACTTC.

This clonotype was observed at least ten times. This chain joins TRBV20-1 and TRBJ1-2; 7 bases align to TRBD1. The CDR3 has 14 residues. The V and J ends lost 1 base and 8 bases, in that order; junction bases with no gene match: 10. Germline V gene data show CDR1 as DFQATT and CDR2 as SNEGSKA (reference sequence). The CDR3, as DNA: TGCAGTGCTAGAGGCGACAGGGAAGCTTCCGGCTACACCTTC. Amino acid sequence: CSARGDREASGYTF.

This clonotype was counted between two and nine times. The CDR3 loop is CASSYSKDRASYNEQFF. The CDR3 DNA follows: TGTGCCAGCAGTTACTCGAAGGACAGGGCTTCCTACAATGAGCAGTTCTTC. The V and J genes are TRBV6-5 and TRBJ2-1, with 8 positions matching TRBD1. This CDR3 comprises 17 residues. Germline V gene data show CDR1 as MNHEY and CDR2 as SVGAGI. The trim removed 0 bases at V and 1 base at J, leaving 5 bases unmatched.

The chain combines TRBV7-2 with TRBJ1-2; D gene uncertain. The V gene's germline CDR1 is SGHTA and CDR2 FQGNSA. The length of the CDR3 is 12 residues. V was pared by 4 bases and J by 5 bases, with 8 bases between. The CDR3 reads CASSSDPYGYTF. The CDR3 DNA reads as TGTGCCAGCAGCTCGGATCCTTATGGCTACACCTTC.

This chain joins TRBV7-9 and TRBJ2-1; 7 bases map to TRBD2. Trimming cost V 5 bases and J 10 bases; bases outside gene matches: 14. This CDR3 spans 15 amino acids. Per the germline V gene, CDR1 is SEHNR and CDR2 is FQNEAQ (reference sequence). In DNA form, the CDR3 reads TGTGCCAGCAGCGCAGTCGCTAGCGGTGCGTGGGAGCAGTTCTTC. It translates to CASSAVASGAWEQFF.

This clonotype was observed many times. The chain links TRBV7-2 to TRBJ2-5, with D perhaps TRBD2 (5 bases). The CDR3 loop spans 14 amino acids. V was shortened by 0 bases and J by 7 bases, with 12 bases between the two germline ends. Germline values: CDR1 SGHTA, CDR2 FQGNSA. The CDR3 nucleotides read TGTGCCAGCAGCTTAGCGGCCGTTCGGGGGACCCAGTACTTC. Its protein product is CASSLAAVRGTQYF.

The chain is built from TRBV3-1 and TRBJ2-5; no clear D. Per germline, CDR1 LGHDT and CDR2 YNNKEL (reference sequence). This CDR3 spans 15 amino acids. V lost 0 bases and J lost 4, with 12 bases in between. CDR3: CASSQEGSLVETQYF. The CDR3 region has the DNA TGTGCCAGCAGCCAAGAAGGTAGTCTAGTAGAGACCCAGTACTTC.

This chain connects TRBV29-1 to TRBJ2-2; TRBD2 might be the D (7 bases). With 7 bases removed from V and 7 bases from J, the gap between germline ends came to 10 bases. The CDR3 loop spans 11 amino acids. CDR1 is SQVTM, CDR2 ANQGSEA, per germline. CDR3 amino acids: CSGGGGGELFF. The CDR3 DNA is TGCAGCGGGGGGGGCGGCGGGGAGCTGTTTTTT.

There are many counts of this clonotype. The CDR3 coding sequence is TGTGCCAGCAGTTTGAGAGGGGCCTTCTCCTACGAGCAGTACTTC. Encoded protein: CASSLRGAFSYEQYF. The V and J genes are TRBV28 and TRBJ2-7; either TRBD1 or TRBD2 may fit D (5 bases each). The V gene lost 3 bases and the J gene lost 0 bases, with 12 bases spanning the gap. Germline V gene lookup returns CDR1 MDHEN and CDR2 SYDVKM. There are 15 residues in the CDR3.

This clonotype was detected many times. The rearrangement links TRBV7-2 to TRBJ2-1; 8 bases fit TRBD1. Germline V gene lookup returns CDR1 SGHTA and CDR2 FQGNSA. This CDR3 is 15 amino acids long. The V and J ends lost 5 bases and 2 bases, in that order; junction bases with no gene match: 5. In DNA, the CDR3 is TGTGCCAGCAGCCTACAGGGGGATACCTACAATGAGCAGTTCTTC. Translation: CASSLQGDTYNEQFF.